One sample yielded the 10 T cell receptor beta chains listed below, sequenced in a study of T-cell reconstitution after alpha-beta-depleted transplantation in children. Unique molecular identifiers were used to barcode this TCRbeta library. TCRdb reprocessed the PCR reads with MiXCR, giving one entry per CDR3 protein. The profile covers 500,000 to 750,000 distinct CDR3 sequences, with 25% to 30% appearing a single time and about a third taken by the ten largest. The source was PBMCs, collected before TCRalphabeta/CD19-depleted stem cell transplant. These receptors were collected from a boy under three years old with Wiskott-Aldrich syndrome, due to receive a stem cell transplant.

In this sample, this clonotype turned up a few times. The rearrangement uses TRBV2 and TRBJ2-7; weak D call: TRBD2 (6 bases). The V gene's germline CDR1 is SNHLY and CDR2 FYNNEI. With 8 bases removed from V and 0 bases from J, the gap between germline ends came to 14 bases. The CDR3 length is 14 residues. CDR3 DNA: TGTGCCAGCGCCGGGACTTCTATCTCCTACGAGCAGTACTTC. Its translation: CASAGTSISYEQYF.

To note about this clonotype: An end of the junction does not agree with germline; a read error may underlie this. V and J are TRBV7-9 and TRBJ2-3; 10 bases map to TRBD2. CDR1 and CDR2 (germline): SEHNR, FQNEAQ (reference sequence). The CDR3 extends over 14 amino acids. In DNA, the CDR3 is TGTGCCAGCGGTCTAGCGGGAGCAGCAGATACGCATTATTTT. Its translation: CASGLAGAADTHYF.

This chain uses TRBV2 with TRBJ2-7; D call uncertain. CDR1 and CDR2 from the germline V gene are SNHLY and FYNNEI. V lost 4 bases and J 0 bases, leaving 7 bases between the germline ends. CDR3 length: 13 residues. The DNA of the CDR3 is TGTGCCAGCAGTGCGTTCAGCTCCTACGAGCAGTACTTC. It is translated as CASSAFSSYEQYF.

The chain employs TRBV5-1 and TRBJ2-5, with 8 positions matching TRBD1. This CDR3 comprises 15 residues. CDR1 and CDR2 from the germline V gene are SGHRS and YFSETQ. Trimming at V came to 0 bases and at J to 5 bases, leaving 6 bases not matched to a gene. The CDR3, as DNA: TGCGCCAGCAGCTTGGCGGGACAGGCCTCGGAGACCCAGTACTTC. Translation: CASSLAGQASETQYF.

The rearrangement joins TRBV5-1 to TRBJ2-5; 10 nucleotides agree with TRBD2. The CDR3 length is 16 residues. Germline CDR1 SGHRS, CDR2 YFSETQ. The junction had 10 bases not matched to a gene; V was cut back by 4 bases and J by 4 bases. The CDR3 region has the DNA TGCGCCAGCAGCCTCATCGGGACTAGCGAGGGAGAGACCCAGTACTTC. As protein: CASSLIGTSEGETQYF.

A word on this clonotype: At one end the junction does not follow the germline gene, possibly because of a read error. This rearrangement joins TRBV12-3 or TRBV12-4 to TRBJ2-3; unclear D gene. CDR3 size: 13 residues. The CDR3 loop is CASSFARVDTHYF. The DNA of the CDR3 is TGTGCCAGCAGTTTTGCTAGGGTAGATACGCATTATTTT.

In DNA, the CDR3 is TGCAGCGTTGATAAGGGAGTGGAGACTGAAGCTTTCTTT. Its translation is CSVDKGVETEAFF. This rearrangement joins TRBV29-1 to TRBJ1-1; the D is unclear. Germline V lookup: CDR1 SQVTM, CDR2 ANQGSEA. V dropped 3 bases and J dropped 5 bases, with 13 bases sitting between them. The CDR3 runs to 13 residues.

This clonotype was counted between two and nine times. The chain is built from TRBV7-8 and TRBJ2-3; unclear D gene. V shed 5 bases and J shed 4 bases, with 10 bases lying between them. CDR1 and CDR2 (germline): SGHVS, FQNEAQ. The CDR3 runs to 13 residues. CDR3 in DNA: TGTGCCAGCAGCCCCCGCAACTCAGATACGCAGTATTTT. The encoded protein is CASSPRNSDTQYF.

The chain links TRBV12-3 or TRBV12-4 to TRBJ2-7, with 12 bases lining up with TRBD1. The CDR3 extends over 15 amino acids. The trim removed 4 bases at V and 7 bases at J, leaving 8 bases unmatched. As DNA, the CDR3 is TGTGCCAGCAGTTCACCGGGACAGGGGGCTCGGGAGCAGTACTTC. This codes for CASSSPGQGAREQYF.

CDR3 coding DNA: TGTGCCAGCAGTGAAGCGCACGCGGATACGCAGTATTTT. Translated, it gives CASSEAHADTQYF. The chain combines TRBV6-1 with TRBJ2-3; D is unresolved. The CDR3 is made up of 13 amino acids. Germline values: CDR1 MNHNS, CDR2 SASEGT. Trimming pared 0 bases from V and 6 bases from J, leaving 7 bases between.